Described below is a single T cell receptor (beta chain) sequence and its context. The target antigen is unknown. This entry is derived from a study of T cells in localized non-small cell lung cancer. Study outcomes and limitations: Adjacent lung had a median roughly 50 of the 100 largest tumor clones. In uninvolved adjacent lung, T cell clonality reached its highest value, exceeding tumor. Tumor samples were not multi-region, leaving intratumor heterogeneity unexcluded.

Clones were sequenced by immunoSEQ multiplex PCR, and TCRdb holds only the in-frame ones, with some missing. This sample has some 2,200 clones, with more than 20% found just once. Samples of adjacent lung lacking atypia were obtained no closer than 2 cm to the tumor margin. Here the sequenced sample was normal lung tissue next to the tumor, taken before any cancer treatment. This clonotype originated in a male donor older than 55 with stage I lung adenocarcinoma.

CDR3 residues: CASKLAGATDTQYF. In DNA, the CDR3 is TGTGCCAGTAAGTTGGCGGGGGCCACAGATACGCAGTATTTT. The chain has TRBV19 and TRBJ2-3; TRBD2 might be the D (7 bases). Germline CDR1 and CDR2: LNHDA and SQIVND (reference sequence). Deletions cut 7 bases from V and 2 bases from J, with 13 bases between. The CDR3 loop spans 14 amino acids. Variable domain in full (rest from reference TRBV19 and TRBJ2-3): DGGITQSPKYLFRKEGQNVTLSCEQNLNHDAMYWYRQDPGQGLRLIYYSQIVNDFQKGDIAEGYSVSREKKESFPLTVTSAQKNPTAFYLCASKLAGATDTQYFGPGTRLTVL.